These 7 T cell receptor beta chains were sequenced from one sample in a study of blood T cell repertoires in COVID-19. Produced via immunoSEQ multiplex PCR; TCRdb's table is partial and in-frame only. The profile shows 40,000 to 55,000 clones, approximately 82% of them singletons. Sequenced: peripheral blood. The origin of the receptors is a woman in her sixties or seventies with acute or convalescent COVID-19.

V usage is TRBV10-2 and J usage is TRBJ1-5, with D unresolved. The V end was cut by 1 base, the J end by 3 bases, with 16 bases between. The CDR3 contains 17 residues. CDR1 is WSHSY and CDR2 is SAAADI in the germline V gene. The CDR3 nucleotides read TGCGCCAGCAGTGAGTATCCGCCAGGTCGGAACAATCAGCCCCAGCATTTT. This codes for CASSEYPPGRNNQPQHF.

This clone showed up just a few times. The CDR3 DNA reads as TGTGCCAGCAGCCCCCGTTGGGAGGGCAAAAACATTCAGTACTTC. Its protein is CASSPRWEGKNIQYF. The chain joins TRBV11-2 to TRBJ2-4; 7 bases are shared with TRBD2. CDR1 is SGHAT and CDR2 is FQNNGV in the germline V gene. CDR3 size: 15 residues. V lost 5 bases and J lost 3; bases outside the gene matches: 7.

The chain links TRBV19 to TRBJ2-1, with D perhaps matching TRBD1 (6 bases). Per germline, CDR1 LNHDA and CDR2 SQIVND (reference sequence). The CDR3 runs 17 residues. Trimming took 5 bases from V and 4 from J, leaving 21 bases between them. The CDR3 is CASSVVGAARTYNEQFF. CDR3 nucleotide sequence: TGTGCCAGTAGTGTAGTGGGGGCGGCCAGGACTTACAATGAGCAGTTCTTC.

This chain links TRBV11-2 with TRBJ1-4; 9 bases fit TRBD1. From germline, CDR1 is SGHAT and CDR2 FQNNGV. Trimming at V came to 5 bases and at J to 9 bases, leaving 13 bases not matched to a gene. This CDR3 is 16 amino acids long. This chain's CDR3 is CASSRQQGAHAKKLFF. In DNA form, the CDR3 reads TGTGCCAGCAGCCGCCAACAGGGGGCTCATGCTAAAAAACTGTTTTTT.

This chain connects TRBV7-3 to TRBJ2-1, with 8 positions matching TRBD2. The CDR3 spans 16 residues. Germline trimming cut 5 bases from V and 2 bases from J; bases unmatched to any gene: 8. Germline assignment: CDR1 SGHTA and CDR2 FQGTGA. The CDR3 sequence is CASSPSGSGTYNEQFF. CDR3 bases: TGTGCCAGCAGCCCAAGTGGTAGCGGGACCTACAATGAGCAGTTCTTC.

The chain recombines TRBV18 with TRBJ2-4, with TRBD2 as a possible D gene (6 bases). The germline CDR1 and CDR2 sequences are KGHSH and LQKENI. V was clipped by 3 bases and J by 0 bases, with 9 bases between them. The CDR3 runs 15 residues. The CDR3 reads CASSPPGLAKNIQYF. The CDR3 coding sequence is TGTGCCAGCTCACCTCCGGGACTAGCCAAAAACATTCAGTACTTC.

This chain connects TRBV2 to TRBJ1-1; unclear D gene. CDR3 length: 14 residues. Germline values: CDR1 SNHLY, CDR2 FYNNEI. V was trimmed by 7 bases and J by 5 bases, leaving 17 bases between them. The CDR3 DNA sequence: TGTGCCAGCATTAAGACGGACGGAGGGACTGAAGCTTTCTTT. The encoded protein is CASIKTDGGTEAFF.